The next 26 T cell receptor beta chains were all read from a single sample in a study of OX40 agonist ivuxolimab in advanced cancers. TCRdb's table, derived via immunoSEQ multiplex PCR, lists solely in-frame clones and lacks some. The sample includes roughly 13,000 clones, about 78% of them seen just once. This specimen consisted of CD4+ or CD8+ T cells sorted from blood, obtained in a trial of the OX40 agonist ivuxolimab. The receptors stem from an adult with an advanced solid tumor such as melanoma, head and neck, liver or kidney cancer.

This clone is termed medium-sized (0.01 to 0.1%). The V call is TRBV5-4, the J call TRBJ2-2, with D uncertain. V lost 4 bases, J lost 1 base, and 14 bases lay in between. Germline CDR1 SGHNT, CDR2 YYREEE (reference sequence). CDR3 length: 16 residues. CDR3 DNA: TGTGCCAGCAGCAAGGGATGGTCCCGGAACACCGGGGAGCTGTTTTTT. It yields the protein CASSKGWSRNTGELFF.

In this sample, this clone turned up a few times. This sequence joins TRBV4-3 and TRBJ2-1, with TRBD2 identical over 8 bases. CDR1 LGHNA and CDR2 YSLEER come from the germline V gene. Unmatched junction bases numbered 5, after V lost 0 bases and J lost 4 bases. The CDR3 is 16 amino acids. Here the CDR3 reads CASSQDGLAGYNEQFF. In DNA, the CDR3 is TGCGCCAGCAGCCAAGATGGCCTAGCGGGTTACAATGAGCAGTTCTTC.

The chain joins TRBV19 to TRBJ2-1, with D unresolved. This CDR3 has 14 amino acids. V was pared by 3 bases and J by 8 bases, with 14 bases between. The germline CDR1 and CDR2 sequences are LNHDA and SQIVND (reference sequence). The CDR3 reads CASSMIGIGHEQFF. CDR3 DNA: TGTGCCAGTAGTATGATAGGAATCGGCCATGAGCAGTTCTTC.

The gene calls are TRBV7-6 and TRBJ2-5, with D perhaps TRBD1 (6 bases). Near its end, the DNA agrees better with TRBJ2-7, so the J call may be wrong. The CDR3 length is 16 residues. Per germline, CDR1 SGHVS and CDR2 FNYEAQ. DNA for the CDR3: TGTGCCAGCAGCTTCTCTGGGGGCGCTGGGGTGTCCGAGCAGTACTTC. Protein sequence: CASSFSGGAGVSEQYF.

This chain connects TRBV7-9 to TRBJ2-7; TRBD1 agrees at 7 bases. J was trimmed by 0 bases and V by 5 bases; bases with no gene match: 1. CDR1 SEHNR and CDR2 FQNEAQ come from the germline V gene (reference sequence). The CDR3 loop spans 13 amino acids. In DNA, the CDR3 is TGTGCCAGCAGCCGGGACAGCTCCTACGAGCAGTACTTC. This codes for CASSRDSSYEQYF. The entire variable domain, with the rest obtained from reference TRBV7-9 and TRBJ2-7, is as follows: DTGVSQNPRHKITKRGQNVTFRCDPISEHNRLYWYRQTLGQGPEFLTYFQNEAQLEKSRLLSDRFSAERPKGSFSTLEIQRTEQGDSAMYLCASSRDSSYEQYFGPGTRLTVT.

This clone was seen just once. V gene TRBV29-1 combines with J gene TRBJ2-7; 8 nucleotides align to TRBD1. The V segment lost 1 base and the J segment 3 bases; nucleotides outside the gene matches: 14. Germline-derived CDR1 and CDR2 are SQVTM and ANQGSEA. This CDR3 has 17 amino acids. The CDR3 DNA reads TGCAGCGTTGAAGTCTCGGGGGCGGGACAGGCTTTCTACGAGCAGTACTTC. It codes for CSVEVSGAGQAFYEQYF.

This clone was detected a few times. V is TRBV12-2 and J is TRBJ1-6. TRBV12-2 is a pseudogene locus. The CDR3 is made up of 16 amino acids. CDR3 loop: CASRLVRGGAYSPLHF. The CDR3 DNA follows: TGTGCAAGTCGCTTAGTAAGGGGGGGCGCGTATTCACCCCTCCACTTT.

The chain couples TRBV9 to TRBJ2-7, with TRBD2 matching 7 bases. This CDR3 has 13 amino acids. After removal of 4 bases from V and 0 bases from J, the junction contained 1 base not matched to a gene. Germline CDR1 is SGDLS and CDR2 is YYNGEE. The CDR3 coding sequence is TGTGCCAGCAGCCGGACTAGCTCCTACGAGCAGTACTTC. Translation: CASSRTSSYEQYF. Combining the CDR3 with reference TRBV9 and TRBJ2-7 gives the whole variable domain DSGVTQTPKHLITATGQRVTLRCSPRSGDLSVYWYQQSLDQGLQFLIQYYNGEERAKGNILERFSAQQFPDLHSELNLSSLELGDSALYFCASSRTSSYEQYFGPGTRLTVT.

The chain employs TRBV5-1 and TRBJ2-1; weak D call: TRBD1 (6 bases). V was shortened by 4 bases and J by 0 bases, with 20 bases between the two germline ends. This CDR3 has 18 amino acids. Germline CDR1 and CDR2: SGHRS and YFSETQ. The CDR3 loop is CASSPLGGQTDSYNEQFF. The CDR3 region has the DNA TGCGCCAGCAGCCCCCTTGGAGGACAGACCGACTCCTACAATGAGCAGTTCTTC.

The J gene is TRBJ2-5, the V gene TRBV6-5; 11 bases fit TRBD2. Germline CDR1 reads MNHEY; CDR2 reads SVGAGI. CDR3 length equals 16 residues. Trimming removed 3 bases from V and 2 bases from J; junction bases left unmatched: 5. The CDR3 here is CASSYTSGGVQETQYF. In nucleotides, the CDR3 is TGTGCCAGCAGTTATACTAGCGGGGGAGTTCAAGAGACCCAGTACTTC.

The chain carries TRBV7-2 and TRBJ2-7; no reliable D call. The CDR3 is 12 amino acids. The V and J ends lost 3 bases and 3 bases respectively, with 6 bases between them. The germline gives CDR1 SGHTA, CDR2 FQGNSA. CDR3 loop: CASSFLGYEQYF. As DNA, the CDR3 is TGTGCCAGCAGCTTTCTTGGCTACGAGCAGTACTTC.

The genes are TRBV27 and TRBJ1-2, with D perhaps TRBD1 (6 bases). Trimming took off 6 bases at V and 5 bases at J, with 13 bases between the two ends. Germline CDR1 MNHEY, CDR2 SMNVEV (reference sequence). The CDR3 length is 13 residues. The CDR3 region has the DNA TGTGCCAGCAGCTTGACAGGAGGATATGGCTACACCTTC. Translation: CASSLTGGYGYTF.

As for this clone: The junction shows a germline mismatch at one end, possibly a read error. The chain is built from TRBV7-7 and TRBJ2-1; the D gene is possibly TRBD1 (6 bases). The CDR3 contains 14 residues. In germline, CDR1 is SSHAT, CDR2 FNYEAQ (reference sequence). CDR3: CASSLGIGGAEQFF. CDR3 sequence (DNA): TGTGCTAGCAGCTTAGGAATAGGGGGAGCTGAGCAGTTCTTC.

The V gene is TRBV5-6, the J gene TRBJ2-7; TRBD2 aligns across 10 bases. Germline V lookup: CDR1 SGHDT, CDR2 YYEEEE. The CDR3 contains 17 residues. The J segment lost 2 bases and the V segment lost 2 bases, leaving 10 bases of the junction unmatched. The CDR3 reads CASSFASGGSATYEQYF. CDR3 in DNA: TGTGCCAGCAGCTTCGCTAGCGGGGGCTCCGCTACCTACGAGCAGTACTTC.

The V and J genes are TRBV6-1 and TRBJ1-6; D is perhaps TRBD1 (6 bases). The V gene's germline CDR1 is MNHNS and CDR2 SASEGT. Trimming took off 0 bases at V and 4 bases at J, with 13 bases between the two ends. The CDR3 loop spans 17 amino acids. CDR3 nucleotide sequence: TGTGCCAGCAGTGAAGCTAGAGGACAGCTTTATAATTCACCCCTCCACTTT. This codes for CASSEARGQLYNSPLHF.

This chain joins TRBV9 and TRBJ2-1; TRBD2 aligns across 11 bases. The CDR3 extends over 17 amino acids. Unmatched junction bases numbered 5, after V lost 3 bases and J lost 0 bases. Germline lookup yields CDR1 SGDLS and CDR2 YYNGEE. The CDR3 sequence is CASSGPSGGRSYNEQFF. In DNA, the CDR3 is TGTGCCAGCAGCGGGCCTAGCGGGGGGCGCTCCTACAATGAGCAGTTCTTC.

This sequence joins TRBV9 and TRBJ2-7; maybe TRBD1 (6 bases). V was trimmed by 0 bases and J by 4 bases, leaving 11 bases between them. Germline CDR1 is SGDLS and CDR2 is YYNGEE. The length of the CDR3 is 14 residues. CDR3 region: CASSVGGGDYEQYF. CDR3 bases: TGTGCCAGCAGCGTAGGAGGGGGAGATTACGAGCAGTACTTC. Complete variable domain (other parts from reference TRBV9 and TRBJ2-7): DSGVTQTPKHLITATGQRVTLRCSPRSGDLSVYWYQQSLDQGLQFLIQYYNGEERAKGNILERFSAQQFPDLHSELNLSSLELGDSALYFCASSVGGGDYEQYFGPGTRLTVT.

The genes are TRBV13 and TRBJ1-4; D remains ambiguous. V gave up 1 base and J gave up 11 bases, with 11 bases separating them. Per the germline V gene, CDR1 is PRHDT and CDR2 is FYEKMQ (reference sequence). The CDR3 has 13 amino acids. The CDR3 DNA sequence: TGTGCCAGCAGCTTAGAAAGGGCTGGGAAACTGTTTTTT. Translating gives CASSLERAGKLFF.

The rearrangement links TRBV9 to TRBJ1-1, with TRBD1 matching over 8 bases. Germline assignment: CDR1 SGDLS and CDR2 YYNGEE. This CDR3 is 20 amino acids long. With V trimmed by 3 bases and J by 0 bases, 19 bases remained unmatched. The CDR3 loop reads CASSGSDPWTGSAVNTEAFF. The CDR3 region has the DNA TGTGCCAGCAGCGGATCCGACCCTTGGACAGGGTCGGCTGTGAACACTGAAGCTTTCTTT.

This clone came up a few times. The chain is built from TRBV27 and TRBJ2-2; D call uncertain. Germline V lookup: CDR1 MNHEY, CDR2 SMNVEV (reference sequence). This CDR3 is built from 12 residues. The V end lost 3 bases, the J end lost 8 bases, and 7 bases lay between the germline ends. In DNA form, the CDR3 reads TGTGCCAGCAGTTTCCCCCTAGGGGAGCTGTTTTTT. This sequence encodes CASSFPLGELFF.

This sequence joins TRBV2 and TRBJ1-5; D is perhaps TRBD1 (6 bases). Germline CDR1 SNHLY, CDR2 FYNNEI. This CDR3 comprises 16 residues. Trimming removed 5 bases at V and 0 bases at J, with 14 bases between. The CDR3 nucleotides read TGTGCCAGCAGTCGCGAAGGGGGACATAGCAATCAGCCCCAGCATTTT. Translated, it gives CASSREGGHSNQPQHF.

V usage is TRBV7-2 and J usage is TRBJ2-5, with 7 bases fitting TRBD2. With V trimmed by 5 bases and J by 3 bases, 12 bases remained unmatched. CDR1 and CDR2 (germline): SGHTA, FQGNSA. This CDR3 region has 16 residues. The CDR3 here is CASSTASGGGEETQYF. CDR3 in DNA: TGTGCCAGCAGCACCGCGAGTGGGGGGGGAGAAGAGACCCAGTACTTC.

This clone qualifies as medium-sized. The J gene is TRBJ2-1, the V gene TRBV7-2; D perhaps matches TRBD2 (6 bases). Germline loops: CDR1 SGHTA, CDR2 FQGNSA. Trimming shortened V by 6 bases and J by 0 bases, and 12 bases separated the two germline ends. The CDR3 has 15 residues. DNA of the CDR3: TGTGCCAGCAGTTTTCCCGGGAGCTCCTACAATGAGCAGTTCTTC. This codes for CASSFPGSSYNEQFF. The complete variable domain, with remaining parts taken from reference TRBV7-2 and TRBJ2-1, reads GAGVSQSPSNKVTEKGKDVELRCDPISGHTALYWYRQSLGQGLEFLIYFQGNSAPDKSGLPSDRFSAERTGGSVSTLTIQRTQQEDSAVYLCASSFPGSSYNEQFFGPGTRLTVL.

The chain has TRBV18 and TRBJ2-3; 10 bases are shared with TRBD2. The CDR3 runs to 21 residues. V lost 6 bases, J lost 1 base, and 22 bases stayed unmatched. The V gene's germline CDR1 is KGHSH and CDR2 LQKENI. The CDR3 nucleotides are TGTGCCAGCTCCACCACCGCCGTCGAGACTAGCGGGTCCTGGGGCACAGATACGCAGTATTTT. Its translation: CASSTTAVETSGSWGTDTQYF.

This clone turned up a few times. The chain links TRBV5-8 to TRBJ2-1; D gene ambiguous. The CDR3 is 16 residues long. CDR1 is SGHTS and CDR2 is YDEGEE in the germline V gene. The V end lost 1 base, the J end lost 4 bases, and 15 bases lay between the germline ends. This CDR3 is CASSLLLQAKYNEQFF. The CDR3 DNA follows: TGTGCCAGCAGCTTGTTGTTGCAGGCAAAATACAATGAGCAGTTCTTC.

The V gene is TRBV29-1, the J gene TRBJ1-2; D unclear. Trimming removed 3 bases from V and 1 base from J, with 9 bases in between. The CDR3 spans 13 residues. In germline, CDR1 is SQVTM, CDR2 ANQGSEA. The CDR3 DNA is TGCAGCGTTGATTTGGACCTTAACTATGGCTACACCTTC. This translates into CSVDLDLNYGYTF. The full variable domain, in which reference TRBV29-1 and TRBJ1-2 provide the parts outside the CDR3, is SAVISQKPSRDICQRGTSLTIQCQVDSQVTMMFWYRQQPGQSLTLIATANQGSEATYESGFVIDKFPISRPNLTFSTLTVSNMSPEDSSIYLCSVDLDLNYGYTFGSGTRLTVV.